Listed below are T cell receptor beta chains from one sample, sequenced in a study of PD-1 blockade in mismatch repair-deficient tumors. TCRdb keeps only in-frame clones here, not all; method: immunoSEQ multiplex PCR. The data contain more than 85,000 clones, approximately 83% of them singletons. The sample here was peripheral blood, taken roughly 36 weeks after starting pembrolizumab. The receptors stem from an adult with mismatch repair-deficient cancer. Each CDR3 is given with its conserved first and last residue. Each record gives: J gene, D gene, clone size, V gene, CDR3 protein, CDR3 DNA. D genes are given only for firm matches. Clone sizes are given selectively: once, few, many, or a class where the clone is expanded.

J gene: TRBJ1-1
D gene: TRBD1
clone size: NA
V gene: TRBV6-6
CDR3 protein: CASSYGTGTEAFF
CDR3 DNA: TGTGCCAGCAGTTACGGGACAGGGACTGAAGCTTTCTTT

J gene: TRBJ2-1
D gene: TRBD2
clone size: NA
V gene: TRBV27
CDR3 protein: CASSGRTSGEQFF
CDR3 DNA: TGTGCCAGCAGTGGGAGGACTAGCGGGGAGCAGTTCTTC

J gene: TRBJ2-1
D gene: NA
clone size: few
V gene: TRBV10-2
CDR3 protein: CASKGGLSYNEQFF
CDR3 DNA: TGCGCCAGCAAGGGCGGACTCTCCTACAATGAGCAGTTCTTC

J gene: TRBJ1-4
D gene: NA
clone size: once
V gene: TRBV11-3
CDR3 protein: CASSLEQKNEKLFF
CDR3 DNA: TGTGCCAGCAGCTTAGAACAGAAGAATGAAAAACTGTTTTTT

J gene: TRBJ1-4
D gene: NA
clone size: NA
V gene: TRBV19
CDR3 protein: CASRHRYEKLFF
CDR3 DNA: TGTGCCAGTCGGCACAGGTATGAAAAACTGTTTTTT

J gene: TRBJ2-7
D gene: NA
clone size: NA
V gene: TRBV7-8
CDR3 protein: CASSHLGTGFIYEQYF
CDR3 DNA: TGTGCCAGCAGCCACCTGGGGACGGGGTTCATCTACGAGCAGTACTTC

J gene: TRBJ1-1
D gene: NA
clone size: NA
V gene: TRBV25-1
CDR3 protein: CASSPGWGETEAFF
CDR3 DNA: TGTGCCAGCAGTCCCGGTTGGGGGGAAACTGAAGCTTTCTTT

J gene: TRBJ2-7
D gene: TRBD2
clone size: NA
V gene: TRBV28
CDR3 protein: CASNLGLAGTYEQYF
CDR3 DNA: TGTGCCAGCAACCTAGGGCTAGCGGGAACCTACGAGCAGTACTTC

J gene: TRBJ2-2
D gene: NA
clone size: NA
V gene: TRBV7-3
CDR3 protein: CASSLRSATIPTGELFF
CDR3 DNA: TGTGCCAGCAGCTTACGGTCGGCTACTATTCCCACCGGGGAGCTGTTTTTT

J gene: TRBJ1-2
D gene: NA
clone size: once
V gene: TRBV15
CDR3 protein: CATSRGYPKAGDYGYTF
CDR3 DNA: TGTGCCACCAGCAGAGGGTACCCCAAGGCGGGGGACTATGGCTACACCTTC

J gene: TRBJ1-1
D gene: NA
clone size: NA
V gene: TRBV6-6
CDR3 protein: CASNKPGVNTEAFF
CDR3 DNA: TGTGCCAGCAATAAACCAGGAGTGAACACTGAAGCTTTCTTT